What follows describes a single T cell receptor beta chain. Other DNA sequences within the sample encode an identical CDR3. Trimming pared 2 bases from V and 2 bases from J, leaving 7 bases between. Germline CDR1 MDHEN, CDR2 SYDVKM. This CDR3 is 13 amino acids long. This entry comes from a study of shared clonotypes between healthy human individuals. The authors' processing: Sequence data from immunoSEQ were junction-only and lacked quality scores; consequently, filtering differed. Some clones are missing from TCRdb's copy, which holds only in-frame ones; the method was immunoSEQ multiplex PCR. V and J calls plus clone size are reproduced from that table; the DNA served to infer D and trimming. Of about 1.5 million clones in the sample, under 99% are singletons; the top ten hold less than 0.55%. Both subsets, CD45RA+ naive and CD45RA-negative memory, were split from the CD4+ cells.

Sequences were obtained from naive CD4+ T cells sorted from blood. The subset is: CD45RA+ positively selected. This chain connects TRBV28 to TRBJ2-7, with D possibly TRBD2 on 6 matching bases. This receptor was identified in a man younger than 40 in good health. CDR3 in amino acids: CASSLAGTYEQYF. The CDR3 region has the DNA TGTGCCAGCAGTTTAGCGGGAACCTACGAGCAGTACTTC.